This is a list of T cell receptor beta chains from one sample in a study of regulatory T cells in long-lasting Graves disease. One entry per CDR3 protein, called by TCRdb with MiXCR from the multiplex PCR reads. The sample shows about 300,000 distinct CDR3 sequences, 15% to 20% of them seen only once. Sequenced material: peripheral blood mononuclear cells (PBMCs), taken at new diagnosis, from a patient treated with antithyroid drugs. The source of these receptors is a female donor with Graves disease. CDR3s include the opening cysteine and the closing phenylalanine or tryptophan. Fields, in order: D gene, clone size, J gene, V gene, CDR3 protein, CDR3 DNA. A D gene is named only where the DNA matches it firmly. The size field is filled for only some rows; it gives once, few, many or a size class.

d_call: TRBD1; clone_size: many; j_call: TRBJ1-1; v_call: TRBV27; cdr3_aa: CASSSLDRANTEAFF; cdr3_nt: TGTGCCAGCAGTTCCCTCGACAGGGCGAACACTGAAGCTTTCTTT
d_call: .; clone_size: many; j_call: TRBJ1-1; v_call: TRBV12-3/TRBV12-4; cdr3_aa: CASTLGGHTEAFF; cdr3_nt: TGTGCCAGCACCCTGGGGGGGCACACTGAAGCTTTCTTT
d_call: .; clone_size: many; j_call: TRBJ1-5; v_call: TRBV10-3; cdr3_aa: CAISESRDQPQHF; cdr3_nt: TGTGCCATCAGTGAGTCCCGGGATCAGCCCCAGCATTTT
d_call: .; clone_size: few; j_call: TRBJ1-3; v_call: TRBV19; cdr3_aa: CASSIGRGPGNTIYF; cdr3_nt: TGTGCCAGTAGTATAGGACGGGGGCCTGGAAACACCATATATTTT
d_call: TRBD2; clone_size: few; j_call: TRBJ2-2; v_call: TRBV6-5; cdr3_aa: CASSYSRGRAVFDTGELFF; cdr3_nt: TGTGCCAGCAGTTACTCTCGGGGGAGGGCCGTATTTGACACCGGGGAGCTGTTTTTT
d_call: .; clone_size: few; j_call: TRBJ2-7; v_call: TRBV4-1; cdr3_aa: CASSPDPPGMGYEQYF; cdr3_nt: TGCGCCAGCAGCCCAGACCCCCCAGGGATGGGCTACGAGCAGTACTTC
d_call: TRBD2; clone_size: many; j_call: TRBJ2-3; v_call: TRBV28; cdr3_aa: CASSGLAGFTDTQYF; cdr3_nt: TGTGCCAGCAGCGGACTAGCGGGATTCACAGATACGCAGTATTTT
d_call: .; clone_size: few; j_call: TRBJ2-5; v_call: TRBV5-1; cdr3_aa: CASSLADWETQYF; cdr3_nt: TGCGCCAGCAGCTTGGCGGATTGGGAGACCCAGTACTTC
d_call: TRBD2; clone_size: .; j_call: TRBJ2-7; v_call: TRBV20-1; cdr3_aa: CSAISSGRGHEQYF; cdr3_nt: TGCAGTGCTATATCTAGCGGGAGGGGCCACGAGCAGTACTTC
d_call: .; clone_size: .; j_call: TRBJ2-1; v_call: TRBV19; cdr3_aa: CASSILPLDSGRYNEQFF; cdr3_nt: TGTGCCAGTAGTATACTACCCCTGGATAGCGGCCGCTACAATGAGCAGTTCTTC
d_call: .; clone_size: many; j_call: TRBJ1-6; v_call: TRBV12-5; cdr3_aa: CASAIGDSPLHF; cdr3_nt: TGTGCTAGTGCCATTGGGGATTCACCCCTCCACTTT
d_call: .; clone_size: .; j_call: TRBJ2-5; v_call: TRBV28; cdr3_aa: CASSSVGALQETQYF; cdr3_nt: TGTGCCAGCAGTTCTGTGGGAGCTCTCCAAGAGACCCAGTACTTC
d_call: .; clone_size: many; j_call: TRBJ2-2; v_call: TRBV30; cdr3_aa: CAWRSAPETGELFF; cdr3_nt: TGTGCCTGGCGTAGCGCCCCCGAAACCGGGGAGCTGTTTTTT
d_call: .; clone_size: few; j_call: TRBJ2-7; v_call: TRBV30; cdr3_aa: CAWSTRFYEQYF; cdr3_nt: TGTGCCTGGAGTACAAGGTTCTACGAGCAGTACTTC
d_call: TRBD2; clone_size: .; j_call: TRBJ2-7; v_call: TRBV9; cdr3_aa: CASSLRLAGDSDF; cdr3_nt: TGTGCCAGCAGTTTAAGGTTAGCGGGAGACTCGGACTTC
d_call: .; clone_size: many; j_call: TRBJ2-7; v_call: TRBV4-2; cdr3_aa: CASSQADTSYEQYF; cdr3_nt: TGTGCCAGCAGCCAAGCTGACACCTCCTACGAGCAGTACTTC
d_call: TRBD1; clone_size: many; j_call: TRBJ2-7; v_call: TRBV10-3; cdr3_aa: CAIHRGYEQYF; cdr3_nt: TGTGCCATCCACAGGGGGTACGAGCAGTACTTC
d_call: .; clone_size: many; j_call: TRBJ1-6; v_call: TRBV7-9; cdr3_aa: CASSLSSEAPLHF; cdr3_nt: TGTGCCAGCAGCTTAAGTTCGGAGGCACCCCTCCACTTT
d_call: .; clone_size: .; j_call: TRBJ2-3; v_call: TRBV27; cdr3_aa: CASSTIGDTQYF; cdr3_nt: TGTGCCAGCAGCACCATCGGTGATACGCAGTATTTT
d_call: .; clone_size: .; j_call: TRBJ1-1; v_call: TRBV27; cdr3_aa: CASRVARDTTEAFF; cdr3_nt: TGTGCCAGCAGGGTCGCTAGGGACACTACTGAAGCTTTCTTT
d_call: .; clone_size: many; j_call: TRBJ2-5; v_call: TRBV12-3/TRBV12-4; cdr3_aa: CASSLGQKETQYF; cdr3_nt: TGTGCCAGCAGTCTCGGACAGAAAGAGACCCAGTACTTC
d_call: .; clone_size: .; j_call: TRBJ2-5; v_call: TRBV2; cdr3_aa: CASRPRREETQYF; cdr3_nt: TGTGCCAGCAGACCAAGGCGGGAAGAGACCCAGTACTTC
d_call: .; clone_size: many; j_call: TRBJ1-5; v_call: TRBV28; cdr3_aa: CASSPSRIRQARDSNQPQHF; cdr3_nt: TGTGCCAGCAGTCCCTCTCGGATCAGACAGGCACGAGATAGCAATCAGCCCCAGCATTTT
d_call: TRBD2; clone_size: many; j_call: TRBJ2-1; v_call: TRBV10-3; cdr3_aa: CATTLTSAYSYNEQFF; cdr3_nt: TGTGCCACCACATTAACTAGCGCATATTCCTACAATGAGCAGTTCTTC
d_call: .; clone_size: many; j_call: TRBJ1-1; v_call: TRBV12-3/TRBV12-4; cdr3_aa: CASSQLMGVGTEAFF; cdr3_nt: TGTGCCAGCAGTCAACTCATGGGCGTGGGCACTGAAGCTTTCTTT
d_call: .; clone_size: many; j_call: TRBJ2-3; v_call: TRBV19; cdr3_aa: CASNYGTVRTDTQYF; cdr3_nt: TGTGCCAGTAATTATGGCACAGTACGAACAGATACGCAGTATTTT
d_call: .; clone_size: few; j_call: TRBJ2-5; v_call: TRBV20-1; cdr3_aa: CSAKLVVETQYF; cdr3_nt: TGCAGTGCCAAACTAGTGGTAGAGACCCAGTACTTC
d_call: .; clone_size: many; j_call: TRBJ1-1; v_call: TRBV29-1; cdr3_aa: CSVWGWERGPATEAFF; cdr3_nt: TGCAGCGTTTGGGGCTGGGAGCGGGGGCCTGCCACTGAAGCTTTCTTT
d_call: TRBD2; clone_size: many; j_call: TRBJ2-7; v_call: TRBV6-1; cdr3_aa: CASREPGGNEQYF; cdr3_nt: TGTGCCAGCAGGGAACCCGGGGGGAACGAGCAGTACTTC
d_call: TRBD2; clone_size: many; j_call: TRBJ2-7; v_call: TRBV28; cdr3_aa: CASSLWREGVYEQYF; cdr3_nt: TGTGCCAGCAGTTTATGGCGGGAGGGCGTGTACGAGCAGTACTTC
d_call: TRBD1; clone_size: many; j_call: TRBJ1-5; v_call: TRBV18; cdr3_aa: CASSAGQWNNQPQHF; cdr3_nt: TGTGCCAGCTCCGCGGGACAGTGGAACAATCAGCCCCAGCATTTT
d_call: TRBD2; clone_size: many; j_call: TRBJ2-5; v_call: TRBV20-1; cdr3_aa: CSALPIRAGGQETQYF; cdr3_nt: TGCAGTGCTCTACCCATTAGAGCGGGAGGGCAAGAGACCCAGTACTTC
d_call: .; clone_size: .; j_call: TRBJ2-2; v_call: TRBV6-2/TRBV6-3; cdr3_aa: CASIRVRQPTGELFF; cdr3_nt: TGTGCCAGCATTCGGGTCCGACAGCCCACCGGGGAGCTGTTTTTT
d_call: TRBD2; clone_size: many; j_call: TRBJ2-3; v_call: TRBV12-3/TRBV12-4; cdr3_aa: CASSLSSGATDTQYF; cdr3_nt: TGTGCCAGCAGTTTATCTAGCGGAGCCACAGATACGCAGTATTTT
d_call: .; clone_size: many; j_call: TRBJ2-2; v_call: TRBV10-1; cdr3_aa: CASSDLQGPGELFF; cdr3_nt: TGCGCCAGCAGTGACCTGCAGGGACCCGGGGAGCTGTTTTTT
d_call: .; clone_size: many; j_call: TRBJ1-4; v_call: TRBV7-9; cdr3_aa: CASSFLEGRNEKLFF; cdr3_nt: TGTGCCAGCAGCTTCCTCGAGGGACGGAATGAAAAACTGTTTTTT
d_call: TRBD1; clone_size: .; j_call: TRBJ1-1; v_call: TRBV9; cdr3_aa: CASSAWTGGNTEAFF; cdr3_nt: TGTGCCAGCAGCGCCTGGACAGGCGGGAACACTGAAGCTTTCTTT
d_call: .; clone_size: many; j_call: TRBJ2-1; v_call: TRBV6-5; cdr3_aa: CASSLRGTGGEQFF; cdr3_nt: TGTGCCAGCAGTTTACGGGGGACGGGTGGTGAGCAGTTCTTC
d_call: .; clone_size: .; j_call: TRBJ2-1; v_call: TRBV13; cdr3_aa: CASSRPLLNEQFF; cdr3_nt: TGTGCCAGCAGCCGCCCACTTCTCAATGAGCAGTTCTTC
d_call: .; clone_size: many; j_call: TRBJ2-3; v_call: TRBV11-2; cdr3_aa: CASSFGYRDTQYF; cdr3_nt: TGTGCCAGCAGCTTCGGTTATAGGGATACGCAGTATTTT
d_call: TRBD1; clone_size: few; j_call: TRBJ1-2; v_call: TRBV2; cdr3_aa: CASSGQTGNYGYTF; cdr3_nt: TGTGCCAGCAGTGGCCAGACAGGGAACTATGGCTACACCTTC
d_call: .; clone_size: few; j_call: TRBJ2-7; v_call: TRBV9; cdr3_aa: CASSPDKGEQYF; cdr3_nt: TGTGCCAGCAGCCCGGATAAAGGCGAGCAGTACTTC
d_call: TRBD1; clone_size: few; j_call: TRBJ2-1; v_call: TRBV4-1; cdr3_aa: CASSVRDRGDDEQFF; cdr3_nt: TGCGCCAGCAGCGTCCGGGACAGGGGCGACGATGAGCAGTTCTTC
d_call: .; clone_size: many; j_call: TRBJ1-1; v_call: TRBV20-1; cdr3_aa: CSARGGALDTEAFF; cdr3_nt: TGCAGTGCTAGAGGGGGGGCGCTGGACACTGAAGCTTTCTTT
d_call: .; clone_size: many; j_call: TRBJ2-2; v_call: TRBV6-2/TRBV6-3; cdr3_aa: CASSEGSGDTGELFF; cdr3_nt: TGTGCCAGCAGTGAAGGGTCCGGGGACACCGGGGAGCTGTTTTTT
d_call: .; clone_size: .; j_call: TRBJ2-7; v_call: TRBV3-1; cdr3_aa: CASSQAGDKDEQYF; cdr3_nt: TGTGCCAGCAGCCAAGCGGGAGACAAAGACGAGCAGTACTTC
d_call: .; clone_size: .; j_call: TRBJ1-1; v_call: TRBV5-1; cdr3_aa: CASSLAEGGKAAFF; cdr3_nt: TGCGCCAGCAGCTTGGCGGAGGGGGGGAAGGCGGCTTTCTTT
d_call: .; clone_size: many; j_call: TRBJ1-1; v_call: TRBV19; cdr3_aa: CASRPKSNTEAFF; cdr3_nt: TGTGCCAGTAGACCTAAGTCGAACACTGAAGCTTTCTTT
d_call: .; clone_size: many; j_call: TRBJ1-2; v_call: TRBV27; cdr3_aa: CASRALGAFNYGYTF; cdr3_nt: TGTGCCAGCAGGGCCCTCGGGGCCTTTAACTATGGCTACACCTTC
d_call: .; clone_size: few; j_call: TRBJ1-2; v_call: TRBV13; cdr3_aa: CASSATPGSTGYTF; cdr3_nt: TGTGCCAGCAGCGCGACACCGGGAAGCACTGGCTACACCTTC
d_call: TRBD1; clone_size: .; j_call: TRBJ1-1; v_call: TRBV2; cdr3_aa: CASRVGQLNTEAFF; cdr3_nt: TGTGCCAGCAGGGTGGGACAGTTGAACACTGAAGCTTTCTTT
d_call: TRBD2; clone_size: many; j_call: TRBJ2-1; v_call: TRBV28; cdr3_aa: CASSSPGTNHYEQFF; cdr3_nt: TGTGCCAGCAGTTCACCAGGGACTAACCACTATGAGCAGTTCTTC
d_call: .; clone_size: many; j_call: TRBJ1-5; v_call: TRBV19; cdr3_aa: CASSARTGVRNQPQHF; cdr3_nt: TGTGCCAGTAGTGCGCGAACAGGTGTGCGAAATCAGCCCCAGCATTTT
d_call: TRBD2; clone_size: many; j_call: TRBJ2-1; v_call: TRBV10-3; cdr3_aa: CAISQGTSGSMTNEQFF; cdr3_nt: TGTGCCATCAGCCAAGGGACTAGCGGGAGTATGACCAATGAGCAGTTCTTC
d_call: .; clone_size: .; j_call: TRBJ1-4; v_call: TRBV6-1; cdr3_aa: CASSTDSLREKLFF; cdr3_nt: TGTGCCAGCAGTACAGACAGTTTACGTGAAAAACTGTTTTTT